This T cell receptor (beta chain) comes out of a study of long-term antiretroviral therapy in people with HIV (dated by TCRdb to 2022 to 2024). For the study in its entirety: Collection of the earliest samples took place about a decade ahead of the 2015 WHO recommendation for immediate ART, at a time when ART was typically delayed until CD4 counts fell. A retrospective serial study tested whether ART initiation and durable HIV suppression were associated with changes in peripheral blood TRB repertoire composition and diversity. A total of roughly 180 cryopreserved PBMC samples were contributed to the cohort by 30 adults with confirmed HIV infection, with samples collected serially over a mean of roughly six years (range 1-12). Of the approximately 30 participants with HIV, some 12 were female. Test extractions of a monoclonal T-cell line alongside under 35 polyclonal samples showed no cross-contamination during QIAcube processing.

Beyond this particular receptor, the publication reports: The repertoire was dominated across all time points by expanded TRB clones identified before ART initiation, although this dominance was seen to fluctuate and to decrease in many PLHIV after ART. Unsorted PBMC were profiled instead of sorted CD4+ and CD8+ T cells because pre-ART samples had limited cell numbers. Samples dated from 2004 to 2017, and the ART regimens used may be less effective than current ones. Limited PBMC availability meant only the TCR beta chain was sequenced, without alpha chain pairing. Inferences about post-ART repertoire changes are limited because no data were available on ART adherence, viral resistance or therapy changes. Compared with controls, HIV repertoires had narrower CDR3 length ranges, and the network structure pointed to an antigen-experienced repertoire that shifted only slightly toward naive after ART. Starting ART was linked to a significant rise in TRB diversity, yet even with long-term ART the diversity remained significantly lower than in transplant donor controls.

Trimming at the junction amounts to 0 bases on V and 0 bases on J, and the germline ends lie 8 bases apart. CDR1 MNHEY and CDR2 SVGAGI were looked up in the germline V gene. The cysteine opens and the phenylalanine closes a CDR3 of 16 amino acids. Left in the record is the CDR3 DNA by itself, 48 bases read in frame from the first base. Sequencing of the TRB variable region was done with the immunoSEQ hsTCRB v3.0 assay at survey level resolution. TRB sequencing targeted a depth of roughly 35,000-50,000 T-cell genomes per sample. TRB libraries were pooled and sequenced on an Illumina MiSeq using a v3 150-cycle kit. Per the authors' processing: Repertoire analysis ran in R within a reproducible Nextflow workflow covering QC, data transformation and analysis. LymphoSeq2, an R package for AIRR-Seq data exploration, was used to implement custom analyses. After excluding a handful of samples that yielded fewer than 5000 total TRB sequences, some 180 HIV repertoires remained for analysis. Among the approximately 190 retained HIV repertoires, some 60 were collected before ART initiation and approximately 130 after ART initiation. Repertoires were downsampled to 5000 TRB nucleotide sequences, with summary statistics averaged over 100 downsampling iterations. Only TRB sequences with CDR3 regions of at least seven amino acids were retained for analysis. Two measures captured diversity: a Shannon entropy-derived clonality score and the Gini coefficient. In the repertoire networks, any two of the top 5000 CDR3 amino acid sequences were linked whenever the two sequences differed by an edit distance of one. For TRB CDR3 amino acid sequences, GLIPH2 was used to predict antigen specificity groups and MHC restriction. Known CMV, EBV, HIV or tissue antigen associations were flagged by matching CDR3 amino acid sequences against VDJdb and McPAS-TCR. Pre-ART, post-ART and control groups were compared with Wilcoxon signed-rank tests and Holm-Bonferroni correction. What TCRdb holds here is the immuneACCESS table cut down to in-frame rearrangements. Part of the clones is not present; checked against another copy, under half of the missing clones reflect an unresolved V gene, and the others are unexplained. For V, J and clone size, that table is used; D and trimming come from the DNA. Across this sample there are under 45,000 clones, with about 94% seen only once. The ten largest clones represent 2% to 2.5% of the sample.

To be included, a participant needed at least one PBMC sample from before ART initiation plus at least two post-ART samples. Treatment was received in the United States of America by all participants with HIV. Before DNA extraction, cryopreserved samples of roughly 0.9-11 million PBMC were thawed and then washed. At the time of the earliest PBMC sample, participants with HIV were aged between roughly 20 and 54 years. PBMC samples from each participant spanned 1-4 timepoints before ART initiation and 2-8 timepoints after ART initiation, with a median of 7 samples. Serial HIV viral load, CD4+ T-cell count, ART history and demographic data were obtained for every participant. A Qiagen kit on a QIAcube was used to extract genomic DNA from unsorted PBMC, with samples processed in batches of 12. Note on this clone: There is no known antigen for this receptor. No base-level quality is on record; no much larger clone is a single base apart.

The rearrangement joined TRBV6-5 to TRBJ2-2, and the D gene may be TRBD2, 6 bases matching. The clonotype was recovered from a man aged 25 to 45 with HIV. Here the sequenced sample was unsorted PBMCs, taken about 9 years after starting antiretroviral therapy. The CDR3 region reads CASSYSGTANTGELFF. The DNA sequence is as follows: TGTGCCAGCAGTTACTCCGGGACTGCGAACACCGGGGAGCTGTTTTTT.